This T cell receptor (beta chain) was sequenced during a study of cytomegalovirus exposure and HLA in healthy donors. About the research overall: Inside one of the first data releases sat about 85 million unique TCRs taken from HLA-typed donors. Researchers found that 81% of 398 genotyped donors fell within the Caucasian-associated ancestry cluster.

Amplification used 60 Vbeta primers and 13 Jbeta primers. Clones were sequenced by immunoSEQ multiplex PCR, and TCRdb holds only the in-frame ones, with some missing. The sample includes tens of thousands of clones, nearly 80% of them seen just once. Study-wide results and caveats: According to an earlier analysis, most TCR beta V segments yielded productive rearrangements about 90% or about 30% of the time.

Germline V CDR1 and CDR2: LNHDA, SQIVND (reference sequence). V trimming: 2 bases; J trimming: 6 bases; junction bases outside the gene matches: 4. CDR3 length: 15 amino acids. As for this clone: Its antigen is as yet unknown.

The J gene is TRBJ1-2, the V gene TRBV19; TRBD1 agrees at 12 bases. Sequencing input: PBMCs. The sequence derives from a female donor in good health and CMV-seronegative. CDR3 coding DNA: TGTGCCAGTAGTATAAGGGACAGGGGGCCTGATGGCTACACCTTC. Residues: CASSIRDRGPDGYTF.